The next 10 T cell receptor beta chains were all read from a single sample in a study of control samples from healthy donors and cancer patients. Sequenced by immunoSEQ multiplex PCR; TCRdb stores in-frame clones only, minus some. The sample includes more than 95,000 clones, about 93% of them seen just once. The sequenced sample consisted of blood. The receptors stem from a man aged 30-40 years in good health.

This sequence joins TRBV19 and TRBJ1-6, with D hard to call. The ends were cut back, 6 bases at V and 7 bases at J, with 7 bases in the middle. There are 12 residues in the CDR3. The germline gives CDR1 LNHDA, CDR2 SQIVND (reference sequence). The CDR3 loop is CASREGNSPLHF. In DNA form, the CDR3 reads TGTGCCAGTAGGGAGGGAAATTCACCCCTCCACTTT.

The chain is built from TRBV2 and TRBJ1-1; D is possibly TRBD1 (6 bases). CDR3 size: 15 residues. The germline V gene has CDR1 SNHLY and CDR2 FYNNEI. V shed 6 bases and J shed 2 bases, with 16 bases lying between them. CDR3 nucleotide sequence: TGTGCCAGCAGGGAACCAGACAGGAATAACACTGAAGCTTTCTTT. Protein: CASREPDRNNTEAFF.

The chain has TRBV7-8 and TRBJ2-1, with 8 bases that match TRBD1. V shed 5 bases and J 8 bases; nucleotides not matched to a gene: 8. The CDR3 runs 14 residues. The germline V gene encodes CDR1 SGHVS and CDR2 FQNEAQ. The CDR3 sequence: CASSTWDRTHEQFF. CDR3 in DNA: TGTGCCAGCAGCACCTGGGACAGGACCCATGAGCAGTTCTTC.

The chain combines TRBV5-6 with TRBJ2-7; TRBD1 is a possible D gene (5 bases). Trimming took off 5 bases at V and 0 bases at J, with 15 bases between the two ends. The CDR3 runs to 15 residues. The germline V gene encodes CDR1 SGHDT and CDR2 YYEEEE. The CDR3 DNA follows: TGTGCCAGCAGTTTCCACAGGCCGAGCTCCTACGAGCAGTACTTC. Translation: CASSFHRPSSYEQYF.

This clone occurred once. The chain employs TRBV7-7 and TRBJ2-1; 8 positions match TRBD2. The V gene's germline CDR1 is SSHAT and CDR2 FNYEAQ (reference sequence). V lost 0 bases to trimming and J lost 7 bases; unmatched junction nucleotides: 5. The CDR3 has 15 amino acids. CDR3 sequence: CASSLAGGAGNEQFF. Written as DNA, the CDR3 is TGTGCCAGCAGCTTAGCCGGGGGGGCAGGAAATGAGCAGTTCTTC. The whole variable domain, remainder taken from reference TRBV7-7 and TRBJ2-1, is GAGVSQSPRYKVTKRGQDVTLRCDPISSHATLYWYQQALGQGPEFLTYFNYEAQPDKSGLPSDRFSAERPEGSISTLTIQRTEQRDSAMYRCASSLAGGAGNEQFFGPGTRLTVL.

The CDR3 protein is CATSEIAGGNTGELFF. The CDR3 bases are TGTGCCACCAGTGAAATAGCGGGGGGGAACACCGGGGAGCTGTTTTTT. The chain is built from TRBV24-1 and TRBJ2-2, with 10 nucleotides matching TRBD2. V trimming: 4 bases; J trimming: 1 base; junction bases outside the gene matches: 2. The CDR3 is 16 amino acids. Germline CDR1 KGHDR, CDR2 SFDVKD.

The V gene is TRBV7-3, the J gene TRBJ1-1, with TRBD1 matching over 10 bases. Germline CDR1 reads SGHTA; CDR2 reads FQGTGA. The CDR3 has 15 residues. J lost 3 bases, V lost 6 bases, and 7 bases had no gene match. The CDR3, as DNA: TGTGCCAGCAGGGACAGGGGGACCGGGTACACTGAAGCTTTCTTT. This encodes CASRDRGTGYTEAFF.

The chain joins TRBV29-1 to TRBJ1-6, with 11 bases matching TRBD1. The V and J ends lost 4 bases and 10 bases, in that order; junction bases with no gene match: 3. Looked up from germline, CDR1 is SQVTM and CDR2 is ANQGSEA. CDR3 length equals 13 residues. The CDR3 reads CSVADRGQSPLHF. CDR3 sequence (DNA): TGCAGCGTTGCGGACAGGGGGCAATCACCCCTCCACTTT. Looking up the rest from reference TRBV29-1 and TRBJ1-6 gives the full variable domain: SAVISQKPSRDICQRGTSLTIQCQVDSQVTMMFWYRQQPGQSLTLIATANQGSEATYESGFVIDKFPISRPNLTFSTLTVSNMSPEDSSIYLCSVADRGQSPLHFGNGTRLTVT.

The chain is built from TRBV18 and TRBJ1-1; D is undetermined. V dropped 6 bases and J dropped 0 bases, with 17 bases sitting between them. Germline CDR1 is KGHSH and CDR2 is LQKENI. The CDR3 runs 16 residues. CDR3 in DNA: TGTGCCAGCTCGCCGCGCCCGGGAGCTATGAACACTGAAGCTTTCTTT. Encoded protein: CASSPRPGAMNTEAFF.

This clone was found a few times. V is TRBV5-4 and J is TRBJ1-5; 10 bases are shared with TRBD1. The germline V gene encodes CDR1 SGHNT and CDR2 YYREEE (reference sequence). V trimming: 3 bases; J trimming: 4 bases; junction bases outside the gene matches: 4. The CDR3 runs 15 residues. The CDR3 here is CASSSGTGDNQPQHF. As DNA, the CDR3 is TGTGCCAGCAGCTCCGGGACAGGGGATAATCAGCCCCAGCATTTT.